The following is a T cell receptor (beta chain) sequence with its context. Its antigen is unidentified. The record originates from a study of beta chain features in type 1 diabetes. Donors underwent one heparinised blood draw, 100 to 150 mL on average. The germline CDR1 and CDR2 sequences are GTSNPN and SVGIG (reference sequence). V was cut by 2 bases and J by 12 bases, with 8 bases left in between. This CDR3 region has 11 residues. As every portion of the isolated RNA was reverse transcribed, the sequencing read expressed TCRB transcripts. Naive, central memory and regulatory T cell samples came to a mean of about 3.9 million reads. TCRdb's copy holds only in-frame clones and misses some; the assay was immunoSEQ multiplex PCR. The sample lists about 710,000 clones; about an eighth were seen once. General study findings and limits: Shortening that was moderate but significant affected the TCRB CDR3s of Type 1 diabetes patients in all four CD4+ subsets. Among patients, naive, central memory and Treg TCRB repertoires appeared more similar than among healthy donors.

This TCR came from a man in his late teens or twenties with type 1 diabetes. The chain recombines TRBV30 with TRBJ2-6, with D hard to call. The specimen was naive CD4+ T cells from blood. CDR3 sequence: CAWSLTRVLTF. CDR3 coding DNA: TGTGCCTGGAGTTTGACACGCGTCCTGACTTTC.